The clone carrying this T cell receptor (beta chain) was counted many times. As yet, its antigen is unknown. CDR3 length equals 15 residues. The germline V and J ends were trimmed by 7 bases and 5 bases, with 20 bases remaining between them. Germline CDR1 SGHTA, CDR2 FQGNSA. The record originates from a study of T cell repertoires in cytomegalovirus infection. At the level of the study: It can be stated that public TCR beta signatures indicated CMV infection as well as a matching HLA type.

In TCRdb, the reads were re-called with MiXCR into one record per CDR3 protein. The data contain 650,000 to 850,000 distinct CDR3 sequences, about 29% of them singletons. Study results and caveats: Cumulative frequency (of public TCR beta family members) identified carriers of CMV plus the relevant HLA. There were HLA-C-restricted CMV-specific TCR beta clonotypes dominating the ex vivo response.

This chain uses TRBV7-2 with TRBJ2-5; the D call may be TRBD1 or TRBD2 (5 bases each). This sample comprised cultured CD8+ T cells from PBMCs, obtained from culture after CMV antigen stimulation. This receptor was taken from a human donor in good health (CMV status not recorded). Some clones in this sample may be carry-over from other donors' samples. CDR3 residues: CASKFRDASSETQYF. The CDR3 DNA reads as TGTGCCAGCAAGTTTCGGGACGCGTCAAGTGAGACCCAGTACTTC.